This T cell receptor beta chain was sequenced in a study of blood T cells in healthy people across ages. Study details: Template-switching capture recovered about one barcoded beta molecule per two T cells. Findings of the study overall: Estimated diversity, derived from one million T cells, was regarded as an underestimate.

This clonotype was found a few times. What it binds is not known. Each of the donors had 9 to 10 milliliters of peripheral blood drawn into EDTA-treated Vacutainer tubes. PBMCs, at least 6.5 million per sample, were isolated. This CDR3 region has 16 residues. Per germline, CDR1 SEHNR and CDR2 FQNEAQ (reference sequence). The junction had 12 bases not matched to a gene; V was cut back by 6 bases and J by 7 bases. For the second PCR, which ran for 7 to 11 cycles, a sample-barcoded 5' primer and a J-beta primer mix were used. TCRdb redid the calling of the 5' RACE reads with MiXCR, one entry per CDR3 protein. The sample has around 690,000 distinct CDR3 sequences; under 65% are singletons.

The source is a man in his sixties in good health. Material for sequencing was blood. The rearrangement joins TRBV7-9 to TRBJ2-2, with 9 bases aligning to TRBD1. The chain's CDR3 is CASSRRTGGRGGELFF. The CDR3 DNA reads TGTGCCAGCAGTCGTAGAACAGGGGGCCGCGGCGGGGAGCTGTTTTTT. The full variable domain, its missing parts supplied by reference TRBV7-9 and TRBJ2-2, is DTGVSQNPRHKITKRGQNVTFRCDPISEHNRLYWYRQTLGQGPEFLTYFQNEAQLEKSRLLSDRFSAERPKGSFSTLEIQRTEQGDSAMYLCASSRRTGGRGGELFFGEGSRLTVL.